Below, 9 T cell receptor beta chains from the same sample are listed, as sequenced in a study of human T cells and chemical hapten exposure. A single record per CDR3 protein comes from TCRdb applying MiXCR to the RACE reads. The sample includes about 200,000 distinct CDR3 sequences, under 25% of them seen just once. Described time point: patch test 3, about 24 weeks after DPC sensitization. Treatment meaning: therapeutic diphenylcyclopropenone sensitization with weekly scalp DPC. The material sequenced was whole blood, taken in connection with sensitization to the hapten diphenylcyclopropenone (DPC). These receptors all stem from a woman aged 35 to 49 with alopecia areata. Some clones in this sample may be carry-over from other donors' samples.

This clonotype was counted a few times. The chain employs TRBV28 and TRBJ2-1; 7 bases agree with TRBD1. J was trimmed by 0 bases and V by 3 bases; bases with no gene match: 5. CDR3 size: 16 residues. In germline, CDR1 is MDHEN, CDR2 SYDVKM. CDR3 loop: CASSFGTASSYNEQFF. The CDR3 DNA follows: TGTGCCAGCAGTTTCGGGACAGCTAGCTCCTACAATGAGCAGTTCTTC.

The V call is TRBV20-1, the J call TRBJ2-2; tentatively, D is TRBD1 or TRBD2 (5 bases each). CDR1 and CDR2 from the germline V gene are DFQATT and SNEGSKA (reference sequence). The CDR3 has 14 amino acids. Trimming cost V 3 bases and J 6 bases, with 14 bases left between them. The CDR3 nucleotides are TGCAGTGCTAGGCCGGGGCTTTGGGCCGGGGAGCTGTTTTTT. It yields the protein CSARPGLWAGELFF.

This sequence joins TRBV20-1 and TRBJ2-1; 10 nucleotides match TRBD2. The germline gives CDR1 DFQATT, CDR2 SNEGSKA (reference sequence). The CDR3 is made up of 18 amino acids. V trimming: 0 bases; J trimming: 0 bases; junction bases outside the gene matches: 8. This CDR3 is CSARDWTSGTSSYNEQFF. DNA for the CDR3: TGCAGTGCTAGAGATTGGACTAGCGGAACGAGCTCCTACAATGAGCAGTTCTTC.

This clonotype was seen repeatedly, ten times or more. The chain employs TRBV28 and TRBJ1-6, with D uncertain. Trimming pared 2 bases from V and 11 bases from J, leaving 4 bases between. The CDR3 has 11 amino acids. Germline lookup yields CDR1 MDHEN and CDR2 SYDVKM. The CDR3 region is CASSLMPPLHF. For the CDR3, the DNA is TGTGCCAGCAGTTTAATGCCACCCCTCCACTTT.

This clonotype was seen only a few times. J is TRBJ1-5 and V is TRBV28; D remains unclear. Between the trimmed V and J ends, which lost 5 bases and 3 bases, there was a span of 14 bases. CDR1 and CDR2 from the germline V gene are MDHEN and SYDVKM. This CDR3 spans 15 amino acids. CDR3 sequence: CASSVSIEHNQPQHF. As DNA, the CDR3 is TGTGCCAGCAGTGTGTCCATCGAGCACAATCAGCCCCAGCATTTT.

V gene TRBV27 combines with J gene TRBJ2-7; D possibly corresponds to TRBD2 (6 bases). V was pared by 2 bases and J by 2 bases, with 10 bases between. The CDR3 is 14 residues long. Germline V gene sequence: CDR1 MNHEY, CDR2 SMNVEV (reference sequence). The DNA for the CDR3 is TGTGCCAGCAGTTTAGCGGGATCCCCCTACGAGCAGTACTTC. Amino acid sequence: CASSLAGSPYEQYF.

This clonotype was seen a handful of times. This chain connects TRBV20-1 to TRBJ2-1, with a possible D match to TRBD2 (6 bases). This CDR3 region has 14 residues. V dropped 5 bases and J dropped 4 bases, with 15 bases sitting between them. CDR1 and CDR2 from the germline V gene are DFQATT and SNEGSKA (reference sequence). CDR3 nucleotides: TGCAGTGCTCATCCGGGACTTGCTTACAATGAGCAGTTCTTC. Residues: CSAHPGLAYNEQFF.

This sequence joins TRBV7-6 and TRBJ2-1; tentative D call: TRBD2 (6 bases). The CDR3 has 14 amino acids. V lost 5 bases and J lost 8, with 16 bases in between. Germline V gene sequence: CDR1 SGHVS, CDR2 FNYEAQ. The CDR3 here is CASSPWDGGDEQFF. The DNA for the CDR3 is TGTGCCAGCAGCCCTTGGGACGGAGGGGATGAGCAGTTCTTC.

This clonotype was seen a handful of times. The chain joins TRBV5-1 to TRBJ2-3, with 8 bases matching TRBD1. Germline V lookup: CDR1 SGHRS, CDR2 YFSETQ. The CDR3 spans 15 residues. Unmatched junction bases numbered 5, after V lost 3 bases and J lost 2 bases. CDR3 region: CASSSDRDITDTQYF. CDR3 in DNA: TGCGCCAGCAGCTCGGACAGGGACATCACAGATACGCAGTATTTT.